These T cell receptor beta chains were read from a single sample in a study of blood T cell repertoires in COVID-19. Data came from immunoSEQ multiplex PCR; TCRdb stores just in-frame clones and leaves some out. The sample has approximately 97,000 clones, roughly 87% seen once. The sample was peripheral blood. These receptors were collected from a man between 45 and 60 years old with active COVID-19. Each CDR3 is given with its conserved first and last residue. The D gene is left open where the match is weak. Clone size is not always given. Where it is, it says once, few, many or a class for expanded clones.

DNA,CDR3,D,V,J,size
TGTGCCAGCTCCTGGAGCGGGGGCCCAACCGGGGAGCTGTTTTTT,CASSWSGGPTGELFF,TRBD2,TRBV11-1,TRBJ2-2,few
TGTGCCAGCAGCTTAGGGACAGGGGTTAATGAAAAACTGTTTTTT,CASSLGTGVNEKLFF,TRBD1,TRBV7-8,TRBJ1-4,NA
TGCGCCAGCAGCCAAGCACATGGACAGGGCGAGCAGTACTTC,CASSQAHGQGEQYF,TRBD1,TRBV4-3,TRBJ2-7,NA
TGTGCCAGCAGCCGCCAACAGGGGAACACTGAAGCTTTCTTT,CASSRQQGNTEAFF,NA,TRBV21-1,TRBJ1-1,NA
TGTGCCAGCAGTGACACCGGACAAATCTCTGGAAACACCATATATTTT,CASSDTGQISGNTIYF,NA,TRBV9,TRBJ1-3,NA
TGTGCCAGCAGCCCCGCTAGGTCCTACGAGCAGTACTTC,CASSPARSYEQYF,NA,TRBV7-2,TRBJ2-7,NA
TGTGCCAGTTCCCCCCGGGACTCCGATACCTACGAGCAGTACTTC,CASSPRDSDTYEQYF,NA,TRBV19,TRBJ2-7,NA
TGTGCCAGCTTGGACAGATCCTACAATGAGCAGTTCTTC,CASLDRSYNEQFF,NA,TRBV6-5,TRBJ2-1,NA
TGTGCCAGCAGCCAAGATGGAGCTAGCTCCTATAATTCACCCCTCCACTTT,CASSQDGASSYNSPLHF,NA,TRBV14,TRBJ1-6,NA
TGTGCCAGCAGTTTAGCGGGGGGCCCCTACGAGCAGTACTTC,CASSLAGGPYEQYF,TRBD2,TRBV27,TRBJ2-7,once